The 14 T cell receptor beta chains given below trace back to one sample, sequenced in a study of PD-L1 blockade in urothelial cancer. Sequenced by immunoSEQ multiplex PCR; TCRdb stores in-frame clones only, minus some. Here the sample spans about 29,000 clones, more than 75% being singletons. Sequences were derived from PBMCs, sampled around atezolizumab (anti-PD-L1) treatment. The receptors were sampled from a man in his fifties with urothelial cancer.

CDR3 nucleotide sequence: TGCGCCAGCAGGCCCCGGGGTACAGGGGCCAACGTCCTGACTTTC. Translating it yields CASRPRGTGANVLTF. The gene calls are TRBV10-2 and TRBJ2-6; D may be TRBD2 (5 bases). Between the trimmed V and J ends, which lost 6 bases and 4 bases, there was a span of 13 bases. In germline, CDR1 is WSHSY, CDR2 SAAADI. The CDR3 is 15 residues long.

This rearrangement joins TRBV7-9 to TRBJ2-2; 8 bases are a match to TRBD1. Germline CDR1 SEHNR, CDR2 FQNEAQ (reference sequence). This CDR3 has 15 residues. The V and J ends lost 6 bases and 3 bases, in that order; junction bases with no gene match: 6. CDR3 DNA: TGTGCCAGCAGTTACAAGACAGGGGACACCGGGGAGCTGTTTTTT. Translating gives CASSYKTGDTGELFF.

In DNA, the CDR3 is TGTGCCAGCACCGTAGTTGGCGAGCAGTACTTC. Encoded protein: CASTVVGEQYF. The J gene is TRBJ2-7, the V gene TRBV2; the D is unclear. CDR1 and CDR2 from the germline V gene are SNHLY and FYNNEI. CDR3 size: 11 residues. V lost 7 bases, J lost 6 bases, and 10 bases lay in between.

V gene TRBV9 combines with J gene TRBJ1-1; TRBD1 agrees at 8 bases. Germline loops: CDR1 SGDLS, CDR2 YYNGEE. Trimming took 0 bases from V and 4 from J; bases not matched to a gene: 2. The CDR3 consists of 14 residues. Written as DNA, the CDR3 is TGTGCCAGCAGCGTAGTTACAGGGGGCACTGAAGCTTTCTTT. Residues: CASSVVTGGTEAFF. Using reference TRBV9 and TRBJ1-1 for the parts outside the CDR3, the full variable domain is DSGVTQTPKHLITATGQRVTLRCSPRSGDLSVYWYQQSLDQGLQFLIQYYNGEERAKGNILERFSAQQFPDLHSELNLSSLELGDSALYFCASSVVTGGTEAFFGQGTRLTVV.

J is TRBJ1-4 and V is TRBV5-5, with TRBD1 matching over 7 bases. Germline lookup yields CDR1 SGHKS and CDR2 YYEKEE (reference sequence). CDR3 size: 14 residues. V lost 2 bases, J lost 8 bases, and 6 bases stayed unmatched. CDR3 sequence reads: CASSLTGEREKLFF. For the CDR3, the DNA is TGTGCCAGCAGCTTAACAGGGGAGCGCGAAAAACTGTTTTTT.

The chain recombines TRBV7-6 with TRBJ2-1; tentatively, D is TRBD1 (5 bases). The CDR3 contains 12 residues. V was clipped by 2 bases and J by 9 bases, with 8 bases between them. Germline loops: CDR1 SGHVS, CDR2 FNYEAQ. The CDR3 DNA sequence: TGTGCCAGCAGCTTACCTCAGGGTGAGCAGTTCTTC. Translated, it gives CASSLPQGEQFF.

This clone was detected once. This rearrangement joins TRBV27 to TRBJ1-5; 7 nucleotides agree with TRBD1. The V and J ends lost 4 bases and 4 bases, in that order; junction bases with no gene match: 4. The CDR3 contains 14 residues. The germline gives CDR1 MNHEY, CDR2 SMNVEV (reference sequence). The CDR3 loop reads CASSWTGANQPQHF. CDR3 coding DNA: TGTGCCAGCAGTTGGACAGGAGCAAATCAGCCCCAGCATTTT.

The chain uses TRBV27 and TRBJ2-5, with 9 positions matching TRBD1. Matching the DNA end better, TRBJ2-7 makes the J call doubtful. The CDR3 has 14 amino acids. CDR1 MNHEY and CDR2 SMNVEV come from the germline V gene (reference sequence). CDR3 region: CASSFGTGYDEQYF. DNA for the CDR3: TGTGCCAGCAGTTTCGGGACAGGGTATGACGAGCAGTACTTC.

V is TRBV11-2 and J is TRBJ2-7, with TRBD1 as a possible D gene (5 bases). Germline V gives CDR1 SGHAT, CDR2 FQNNGV. This CDR3 comprises 12 residues. V lost 2 bases to trimming and J lost 5 bases, with 7 bases between them. The DNA of the CDR3 is TGTGCCAGCAGCTTAAAGGGGAACGAGCAGTACTTC. Translation gives CASSLKGNEQYF.

This chain connects TRBV6-5 to TRBJ2-7, with D possibly being TRBD1 (5 bases). V gave up 4 bases and J gave up 3 bases, with 10 bases separating them. Per germline, CDR1 MNHEY and CDR2 SVGAGI. There are 13 residues in the CDR3. In nucleotides, the CDR3 is TGTGCCAGCAGTTCAGGGTCGGTCTACGAGCAGTACTTC. Its translation is CASSSGSVYEQYF.

This clone has only one observation. This rearrangement joins TRBV6-5 to TRBJ1-4; D gene ambiguous. Trimming took 6 bases from V and 0 from J, leaving 11 bases between them. The V gene's germline CDR1 is MNHEY and CDR2 SVGAGI. This CDR3 is built from 15 residues. The CDR3 here is CASRAGLATNEKLFF. Here the CDR3 DNA reads TGTGCCAGCAGGGCTGGACTTGCAACTAATGAAAAACTGTTTTTT.

This clone was detected once. The chain has TRBV27 and TRBJ1-1, with 8 bases identical to TRBD1. The trim removed 8 bases at V and 5 bases at J, leaving 10 bases unmatched. This CDR3 contains 14 residues. Germline-derived CDR1 and CDR2 are MNHEY and SMNVEV (reference sequence). The CDR3 DNA reads TGTGCCAGCCGGCGGACAGGGCCGGATACTGAAGCTTTCTTT. Translation: CASRRTGPDTEAFF.

The chain recombines TRBV7-2 with TRBJ2-4, with 7 bases fitting TRBD2. The CDR3 totals 16 residues. Germline V lookup: CDR1 SGHTA, CDR2 FQGNSA. Unmatched junction bases numbered 7, after V lost 4 bases and J lost 1 base. This chain's CDR3 is CASSSTASGAKNIQYF. The CDR3 DNA reads TGTGCCAGCAGCTCGACAGCTAGCGGCGCCAAAAACATTCAGTACTTC.

The chain joins TRBV6-5 to TRBJ2-3; 9 bases are a match to TRBD1. Judging by the DNA end, TRBJ1-5 fits better; the J call may be wrong. CDR1 is MNHEY, CDR2 SVGAGI, per germline. The CDR3 has 12 residues. The CDR3 region is CASSFSGTGQHF. The DNA of the CDR3 is TGTGCCAGCAGTTTCTCAGGGACAGGGCAGCATTTT.